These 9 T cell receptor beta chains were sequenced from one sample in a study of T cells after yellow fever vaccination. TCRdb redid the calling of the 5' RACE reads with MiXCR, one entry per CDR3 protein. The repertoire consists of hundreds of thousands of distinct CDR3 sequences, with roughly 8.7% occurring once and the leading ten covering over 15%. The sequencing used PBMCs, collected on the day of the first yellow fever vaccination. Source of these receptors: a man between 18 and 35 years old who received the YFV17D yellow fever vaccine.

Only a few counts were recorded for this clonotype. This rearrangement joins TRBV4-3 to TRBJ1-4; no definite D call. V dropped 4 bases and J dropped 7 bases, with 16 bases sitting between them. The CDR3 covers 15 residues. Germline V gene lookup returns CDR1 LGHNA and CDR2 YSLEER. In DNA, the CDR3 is TGCGCCAGCAGCCCGGATCTTGGCGGGGTTGAAAAACTGTTTTTT. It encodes CASSPDLGGVEKLFF.

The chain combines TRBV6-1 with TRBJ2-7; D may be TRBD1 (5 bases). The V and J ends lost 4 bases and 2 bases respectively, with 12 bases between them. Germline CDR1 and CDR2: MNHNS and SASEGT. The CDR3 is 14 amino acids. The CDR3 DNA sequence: TGTGCCAGCAGTGTTAGGGGAAAGCCCTACGAGCAGTACTTC. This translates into CASSVRGKPYEQYF.

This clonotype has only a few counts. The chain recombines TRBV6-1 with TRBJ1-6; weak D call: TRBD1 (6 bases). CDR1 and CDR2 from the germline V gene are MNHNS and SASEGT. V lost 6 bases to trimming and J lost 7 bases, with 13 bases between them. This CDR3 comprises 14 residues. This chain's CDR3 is CASRWGTRNSPLHF. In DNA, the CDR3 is TGTGCCAGCAGGTGGGGGACAAGGAATTCACCCCTCCACTTT.

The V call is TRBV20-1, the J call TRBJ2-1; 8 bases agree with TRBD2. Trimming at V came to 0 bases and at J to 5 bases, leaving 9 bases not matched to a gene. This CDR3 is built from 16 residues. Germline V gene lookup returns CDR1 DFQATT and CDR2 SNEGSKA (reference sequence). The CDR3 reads CSARDEGAGANNEQFF. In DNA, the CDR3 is TGCAGTGCTAGAGATGAAGGAGCGGGGGCCAACAATGAGCAGTTCTTC.

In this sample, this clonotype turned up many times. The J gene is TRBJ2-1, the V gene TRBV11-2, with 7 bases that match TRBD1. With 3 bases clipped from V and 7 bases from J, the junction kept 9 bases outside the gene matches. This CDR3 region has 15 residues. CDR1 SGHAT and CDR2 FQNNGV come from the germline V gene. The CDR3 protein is CASSFRQGSRNEQFF. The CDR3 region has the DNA TGTGCCAGCAGCTTCCGACAGGGCTCGCGGAATGAGCAGTTCTTC.

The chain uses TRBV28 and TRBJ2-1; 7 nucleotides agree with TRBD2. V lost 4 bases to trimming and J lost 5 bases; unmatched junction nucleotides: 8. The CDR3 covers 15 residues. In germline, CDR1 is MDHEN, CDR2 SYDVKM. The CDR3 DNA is TGTGCCAGCAGTTCCGTGGGGGGGGGAGACAATGAGCAGTTCTTC. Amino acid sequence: CASSSVGGGDNEQFF.

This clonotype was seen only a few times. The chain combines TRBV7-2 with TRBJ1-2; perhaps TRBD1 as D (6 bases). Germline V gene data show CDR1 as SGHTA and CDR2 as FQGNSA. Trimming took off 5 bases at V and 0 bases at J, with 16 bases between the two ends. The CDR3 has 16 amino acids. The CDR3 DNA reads TGTGCCAGCAGCCGGGGGGGGCTGGGGGCTAACTATGGCTACACCTTC. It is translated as CASSRGGLGANYGYTF.

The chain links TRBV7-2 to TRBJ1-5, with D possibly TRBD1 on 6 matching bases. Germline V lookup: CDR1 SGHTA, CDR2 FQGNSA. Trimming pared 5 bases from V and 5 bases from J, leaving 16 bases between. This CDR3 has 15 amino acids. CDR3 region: CASSPGGGRDQPQHF. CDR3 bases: TGTGCCAGCAGCCCAGGAGGGGGGCGGGATCAGCCCCAGCATTTT.

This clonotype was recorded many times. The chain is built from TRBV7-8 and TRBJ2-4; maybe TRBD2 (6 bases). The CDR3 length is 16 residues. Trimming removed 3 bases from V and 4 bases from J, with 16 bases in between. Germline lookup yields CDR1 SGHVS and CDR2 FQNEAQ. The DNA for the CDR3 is TGTGCCAGCAGCTTTGGGGCGGGATGGGGAAAAAACATTCAGTACTTC. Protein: CASSFGAGWGKNIQYF. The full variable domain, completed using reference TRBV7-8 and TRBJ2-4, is GAGVSQSPRYKVAKRGQDVALRCDPISGHVSLFWYQQALGQGPEFLTYFQNEAQLDKSGLPSDRFFAERPEGSVSTLKIQRTQQEDSAVYLCASSFGAGWGKNIQYFGAGTRLSVL.